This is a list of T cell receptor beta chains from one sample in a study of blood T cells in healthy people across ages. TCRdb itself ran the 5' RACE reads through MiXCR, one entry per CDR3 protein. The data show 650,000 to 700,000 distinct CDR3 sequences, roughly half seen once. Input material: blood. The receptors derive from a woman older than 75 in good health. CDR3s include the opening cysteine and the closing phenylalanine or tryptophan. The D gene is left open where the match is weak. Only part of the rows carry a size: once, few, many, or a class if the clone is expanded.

CDR3 DNA: TGCAGCGCGACAGGGTATGGAGATACGCAGTATTTT
CDR3 protein: CSATGYGDTQYF
D gene: TRBD1
clone size: many
V gene: TRBV29-1
J gene: TRBJ2-3

CDR3 DNA: TGCAGTGTTGGGAACTTAGGCGCCTACGAGCAGTACTTC
CDR3 protein: CSVGNLGAYEQYF
D gene: NA
clone size: many
V gene: TRBV20-1
J gene: TRBJ2-7

CDR3 DNA: TGCAGTGCTAGATCGGGGGGGACCACAGATACGCAGTATTTT
CDR3 protein: CSARSGGTTDTQYF
D gene: TRBD2
clone size: NA
V gene: TRBV20-1
J gene: TRBJ2-3

CDR3 DNA: TGTGCCAGCAGGGAGCAGACAACAAGAGCAGATGCGCAGTATTTT
CDR3 protein: CASREQTTRADAQYF
D gene: NA
clone size: NA
V gene: TRBV12-3/TRBV12-4
J gene: TRBJ2-3

CDR3 DNA: TGTGCCAGCAGTTTAGGTGGGAGAAGAGCGAGCACAGATACGCAGTATTTT
CDR3 protein: CASSLGGRRASTDTQYF
D gene: NA
clone size: once
V gene: TRBV12-3/TRBV12-4
J gene: TRBJ2-3

CDR3 DNA: TGTGCCAGCAGTTCGAATAGCAATCAGCCCCAGCATTTT
CDR3 protein: CASSSNSNQPQHF
D gene: NA
clone size: many
V gene: TRBV7-2
J gene: TRBJ1-5

CDR3 DNA: TGTGCCAGCAGTTTTGCGGGAGGGCCTCCCAATGAGCAGTTCTTC
CDR3 protein: CASSFAGGPPNEQFF
D gene: TRBD2
clone size: many
V gene: TRBV28
J gene: TRBJ2-1

CDR3 DNA: TGTGCCAGCAGTTTATTGGCTAGCGGGGGAGACGAGCAGTACTTC
CDR3 protein: CASSLLASGGDEQYF
D gene: TRBD2
clone size: NA
V gene: TRBV27
J gene: TRBJ2-7

CDR3 DNA: TGCAGCGTTGATTTCAGGGCGAGGACAGATACGCAGTATTTT
CDR3 protein: CSVDFRARTDTQYF
D gene: NA
clone size: NA
V gene: TRBV29-1
J gene: TRBJ2-3

CDR3 DNA: TGCAGTGCTAGAGATCTACCACCGCCTCAGGGGACCCAGTACTTC
CDR3 protein: CSARDLPPPQGTQYF
D gene: NA
clone size: NA
V gene: TRBV20-1
J gene: TRBJ2-5